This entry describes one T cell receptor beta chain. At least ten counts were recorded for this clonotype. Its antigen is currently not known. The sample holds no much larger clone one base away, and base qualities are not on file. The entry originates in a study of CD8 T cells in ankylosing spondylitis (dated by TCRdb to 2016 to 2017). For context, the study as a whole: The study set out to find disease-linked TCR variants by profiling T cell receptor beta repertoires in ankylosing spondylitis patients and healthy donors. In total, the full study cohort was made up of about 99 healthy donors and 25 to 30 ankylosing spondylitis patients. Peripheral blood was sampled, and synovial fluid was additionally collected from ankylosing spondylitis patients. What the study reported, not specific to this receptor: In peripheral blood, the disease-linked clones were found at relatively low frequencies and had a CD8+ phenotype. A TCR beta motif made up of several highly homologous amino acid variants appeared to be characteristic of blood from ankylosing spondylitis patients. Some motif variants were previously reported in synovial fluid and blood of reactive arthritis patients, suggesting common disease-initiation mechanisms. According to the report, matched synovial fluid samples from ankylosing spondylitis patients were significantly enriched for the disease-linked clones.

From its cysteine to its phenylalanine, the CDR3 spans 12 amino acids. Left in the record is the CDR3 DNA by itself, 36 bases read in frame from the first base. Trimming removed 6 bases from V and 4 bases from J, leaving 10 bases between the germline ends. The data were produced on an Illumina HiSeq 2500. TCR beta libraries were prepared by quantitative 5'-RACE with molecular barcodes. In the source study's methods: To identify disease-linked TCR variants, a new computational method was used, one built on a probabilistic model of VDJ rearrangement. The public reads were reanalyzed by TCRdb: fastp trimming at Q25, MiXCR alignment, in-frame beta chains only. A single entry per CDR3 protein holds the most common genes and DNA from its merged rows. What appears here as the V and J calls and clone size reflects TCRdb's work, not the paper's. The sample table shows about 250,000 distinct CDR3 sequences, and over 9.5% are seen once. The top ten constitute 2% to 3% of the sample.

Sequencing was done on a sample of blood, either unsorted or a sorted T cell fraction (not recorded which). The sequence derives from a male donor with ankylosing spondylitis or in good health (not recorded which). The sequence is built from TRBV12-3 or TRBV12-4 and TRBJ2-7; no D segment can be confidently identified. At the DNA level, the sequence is TGTGCCAGCAGCCCATTTACTTACGAGCAGTACTTC. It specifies CASSPFTYEQYF.